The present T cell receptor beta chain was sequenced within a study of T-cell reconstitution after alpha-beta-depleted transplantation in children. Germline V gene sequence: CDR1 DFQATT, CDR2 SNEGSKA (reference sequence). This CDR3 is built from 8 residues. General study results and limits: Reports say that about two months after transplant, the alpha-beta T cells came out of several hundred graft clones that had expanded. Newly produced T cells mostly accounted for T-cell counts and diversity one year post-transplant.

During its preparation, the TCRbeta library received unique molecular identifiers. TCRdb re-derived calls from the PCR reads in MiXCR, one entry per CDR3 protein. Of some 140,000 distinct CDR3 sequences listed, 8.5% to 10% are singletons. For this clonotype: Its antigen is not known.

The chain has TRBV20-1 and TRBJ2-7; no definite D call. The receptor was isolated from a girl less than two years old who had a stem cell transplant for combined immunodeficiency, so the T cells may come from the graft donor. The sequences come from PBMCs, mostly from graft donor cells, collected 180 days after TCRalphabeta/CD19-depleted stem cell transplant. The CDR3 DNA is TGCGGTGGGGACGAGCAGTACTTC. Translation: CGGDEQYF.